This entry is about one TCR beta chain. TCRdb keeps only in-frame clones here, not all; method: immunoSEQ multiplex PCR. The table lists 95,000 to 120,000 clones, approximately 85% of them singletons. The data originate from a study of blood T cell repertoires in COVID-19. The CDR3 length is 14 residues. Unmatched junction bases numbered 10, after V lost 6 bases and J lost 2 bases. Germline CDR1 is DFQATT and CDR2 is SNEGSKA (reference sequence). The source material was peripheral blood. This chain joins TRBV20-1 and TRBJ2-7; 7 positions agree with TRBD2. This clonotype originated in a woman aged 55 to 70 with COVID-19, enrolled during active disease. CDR3 nucleotides: TGCAGTGCCAGTCCGGGACTATTCACCTACGAGCAGTACTTC. This codes for CSASPGLFTYEQYF.